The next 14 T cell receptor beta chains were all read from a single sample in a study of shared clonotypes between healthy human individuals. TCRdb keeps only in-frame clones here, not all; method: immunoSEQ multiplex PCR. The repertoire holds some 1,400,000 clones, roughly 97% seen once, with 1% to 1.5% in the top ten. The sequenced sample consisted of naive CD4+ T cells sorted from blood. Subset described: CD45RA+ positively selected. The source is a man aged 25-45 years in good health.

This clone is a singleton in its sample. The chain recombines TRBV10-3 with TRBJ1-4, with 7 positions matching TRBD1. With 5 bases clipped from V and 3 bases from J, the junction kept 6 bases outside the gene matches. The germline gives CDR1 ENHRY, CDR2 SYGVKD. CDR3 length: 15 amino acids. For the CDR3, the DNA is TGTGCCATCAGTAGGACCGGGACAGCTAATGAAAAACTGTTTTTT. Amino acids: CAISRTGTANEKLFF.

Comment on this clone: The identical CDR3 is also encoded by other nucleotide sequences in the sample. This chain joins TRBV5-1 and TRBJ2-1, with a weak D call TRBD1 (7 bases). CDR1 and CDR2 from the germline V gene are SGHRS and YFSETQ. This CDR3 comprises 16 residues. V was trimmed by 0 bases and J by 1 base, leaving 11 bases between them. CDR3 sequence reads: CASSLAGGSSYNEQFF. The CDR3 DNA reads TGCGCCAGCAGCTTGGCAGGGGGGTCGTCCTACAATGAGCAGTTCTTC. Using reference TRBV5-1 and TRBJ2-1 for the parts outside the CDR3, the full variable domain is KAGVTQTPRYLIKTRGQQVTLSCSPISGHRSVSWYQQTPGQGLQFLFEYFSETQRNKGNFPGRFSGRQFSNSRSEMNVSTLELGDSALYLCASSLAGGSSYNEQFFGPGTRLTVL.

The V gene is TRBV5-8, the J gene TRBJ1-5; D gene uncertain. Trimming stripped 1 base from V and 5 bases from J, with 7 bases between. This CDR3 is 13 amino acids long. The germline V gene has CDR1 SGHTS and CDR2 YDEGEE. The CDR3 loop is CASSLFLDQPQHF. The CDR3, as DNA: TGTGCCAGCAGCTTGTTTTTGGATCAGCCCCAGCATTTT.

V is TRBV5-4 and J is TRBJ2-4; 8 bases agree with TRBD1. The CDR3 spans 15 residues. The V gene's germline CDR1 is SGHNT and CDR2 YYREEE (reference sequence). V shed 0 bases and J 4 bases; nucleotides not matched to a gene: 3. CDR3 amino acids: CASSLVGTGKNIQYF. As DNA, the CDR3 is TGTGCCAGCAGCTTGGTCGGGACAGGTAAAAACATTCAGTACTTC. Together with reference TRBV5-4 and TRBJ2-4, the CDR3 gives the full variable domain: ETGVTQSPTHLIKTRGQQVTLRCSSQSGHNTVSWYQQALGQGPQFIFQYYREEENGRGNFPPRFSGLQFPNYSSELNVNALELDDSALYLCASSLVGTGKNIQYFGAGTRLSVL.

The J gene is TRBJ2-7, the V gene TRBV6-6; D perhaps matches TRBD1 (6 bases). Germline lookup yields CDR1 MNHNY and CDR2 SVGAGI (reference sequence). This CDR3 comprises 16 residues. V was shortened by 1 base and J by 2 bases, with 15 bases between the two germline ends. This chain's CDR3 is CASSYFPQGLAYEQYF. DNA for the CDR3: TGTGCCAGCAGTTACTTCCCACAGGGTTTGGCCTACGAGCAGTACTTC.

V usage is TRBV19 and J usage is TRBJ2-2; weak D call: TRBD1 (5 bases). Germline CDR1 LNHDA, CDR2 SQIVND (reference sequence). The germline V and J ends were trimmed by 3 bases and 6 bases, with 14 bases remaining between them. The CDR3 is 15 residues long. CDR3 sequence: CASSIQGPSAGELFF. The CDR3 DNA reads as TGTGCCAGTAGTATTCAGGGTCCGAGCGCCGGGGAGCTGTTTTTT.

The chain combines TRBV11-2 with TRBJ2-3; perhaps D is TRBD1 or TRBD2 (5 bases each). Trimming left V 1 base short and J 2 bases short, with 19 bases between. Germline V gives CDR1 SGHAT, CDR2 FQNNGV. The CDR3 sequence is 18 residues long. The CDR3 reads CASSLVTGPEELTDTQYF. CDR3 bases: TGTGCCAGCAGCTTAGTCACGGGACCAGAAGAACTCACAGATACGCAGTATTTT. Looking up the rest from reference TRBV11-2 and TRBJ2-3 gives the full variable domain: EAGVAQSPRYKIIEKRQSVAFWCNPISGHATLYWYQQILGQGPKLLIQFQNNGVVDDSQLPKDRFSAERLKGVDSTLKIQPAKLEDSAVYLCASSLVTGPEELTDTQYFGPGTRLTVL.

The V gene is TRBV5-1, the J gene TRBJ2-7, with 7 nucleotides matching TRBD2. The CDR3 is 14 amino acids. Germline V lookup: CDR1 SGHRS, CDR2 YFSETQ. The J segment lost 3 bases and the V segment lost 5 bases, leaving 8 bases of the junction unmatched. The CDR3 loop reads CASSPDGGGYEQYF. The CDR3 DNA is TGCGCCAGCAGTCCCGACGGCGGGGGCTACGAGCAGTACTTC.

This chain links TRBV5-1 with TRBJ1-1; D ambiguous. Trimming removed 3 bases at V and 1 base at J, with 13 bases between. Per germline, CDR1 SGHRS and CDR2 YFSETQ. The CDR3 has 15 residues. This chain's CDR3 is CASSSEPNSNTEAFF. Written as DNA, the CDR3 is TGCGCCAGCAGCTCAGAACCGAATTCGAACACTGAAGCTTTCTTT.

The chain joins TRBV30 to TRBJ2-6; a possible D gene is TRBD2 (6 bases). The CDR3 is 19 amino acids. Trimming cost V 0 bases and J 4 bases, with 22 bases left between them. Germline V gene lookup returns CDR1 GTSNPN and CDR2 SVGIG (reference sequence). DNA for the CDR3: TGTGCCTGGAGTGTATTTGCCGGCGGGCGGGGCCAAGGGGCCAACGTCCTGACTTTC. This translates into CAWSVFAGGRGQGANVLTF.

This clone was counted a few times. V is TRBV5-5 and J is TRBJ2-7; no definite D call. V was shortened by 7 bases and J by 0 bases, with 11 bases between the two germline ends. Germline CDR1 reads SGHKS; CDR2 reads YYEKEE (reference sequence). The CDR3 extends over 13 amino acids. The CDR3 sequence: CASDNASSYEQYF. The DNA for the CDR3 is TGTGCCAGCGACAATGCCAGCTCCTACGAGCAGTACTTC.

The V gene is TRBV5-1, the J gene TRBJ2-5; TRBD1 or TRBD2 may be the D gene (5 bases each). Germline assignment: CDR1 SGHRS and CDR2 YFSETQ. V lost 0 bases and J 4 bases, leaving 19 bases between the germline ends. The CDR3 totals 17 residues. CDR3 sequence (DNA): TGCGCCAGCAGCTTGGCCGGGTTGGGCCCGGGGCGAGAGACCCAGTACTTC. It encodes CASSLAGLGPGRETQYF.

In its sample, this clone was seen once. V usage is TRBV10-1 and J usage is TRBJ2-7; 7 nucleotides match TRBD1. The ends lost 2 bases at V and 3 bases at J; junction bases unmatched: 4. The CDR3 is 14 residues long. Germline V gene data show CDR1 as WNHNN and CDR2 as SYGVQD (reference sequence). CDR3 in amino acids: CASSEGGQHYEQYF. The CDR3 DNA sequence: TGCGCCAGCAGTGAGGGGGGACAGCACTACGAGCAGTACTTC.

CDR3 region: CASSPVQGWKNIQYF. CDR3 nucleotide sequence: TGTGCCAGCTCACCAGTGCAGGGATGGAAAAACATTCAGTACTTC. This chain uses TRBV18 with TRBJ2-4; D might be TRBD1 (5 bases). Deletions cut 2 bases from V and 4 bases from J, with 12 bases between. The CDR3 loop spans 15 amino acids. CDR1 and CDR2 from the germline V gene are KGHSH and LQKENI.